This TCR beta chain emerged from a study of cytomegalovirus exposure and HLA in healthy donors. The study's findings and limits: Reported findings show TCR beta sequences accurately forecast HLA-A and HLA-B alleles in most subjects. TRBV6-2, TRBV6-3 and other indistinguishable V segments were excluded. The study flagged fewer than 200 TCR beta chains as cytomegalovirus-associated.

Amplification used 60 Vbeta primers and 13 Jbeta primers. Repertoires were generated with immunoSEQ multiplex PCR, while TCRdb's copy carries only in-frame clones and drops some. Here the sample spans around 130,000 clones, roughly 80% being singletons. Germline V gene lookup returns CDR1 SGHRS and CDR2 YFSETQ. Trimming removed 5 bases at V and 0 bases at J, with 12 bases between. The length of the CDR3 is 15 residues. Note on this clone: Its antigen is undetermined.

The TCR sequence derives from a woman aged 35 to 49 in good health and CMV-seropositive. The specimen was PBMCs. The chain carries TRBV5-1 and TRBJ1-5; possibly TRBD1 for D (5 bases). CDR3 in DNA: TGCGCCAGCAGTGAAGGGGCCAATAGCAATCAGCCCCAGCATTTT. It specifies CASSEGANSNQPQHF.